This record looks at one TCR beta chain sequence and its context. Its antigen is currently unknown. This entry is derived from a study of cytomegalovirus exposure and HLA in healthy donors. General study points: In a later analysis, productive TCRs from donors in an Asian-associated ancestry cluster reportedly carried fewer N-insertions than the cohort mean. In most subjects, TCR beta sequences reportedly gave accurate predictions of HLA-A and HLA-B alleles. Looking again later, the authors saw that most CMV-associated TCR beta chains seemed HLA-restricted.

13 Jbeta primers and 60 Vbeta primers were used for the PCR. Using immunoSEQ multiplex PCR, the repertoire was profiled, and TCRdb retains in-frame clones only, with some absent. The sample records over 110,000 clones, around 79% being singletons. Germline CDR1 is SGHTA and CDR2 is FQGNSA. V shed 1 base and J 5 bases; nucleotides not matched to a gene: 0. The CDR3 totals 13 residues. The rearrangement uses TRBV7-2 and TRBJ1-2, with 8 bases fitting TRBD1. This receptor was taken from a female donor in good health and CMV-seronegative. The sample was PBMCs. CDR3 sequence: CASSLGQGYGYTF. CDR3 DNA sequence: TGTGCCAGCAGCTTAGGACAGGGGTATGGCTACACCTTC.